This TCR beta chain was recorded in a study of blood T cell repertoires in COVID-19. About the research overall: Researchers got acute and convalescent COVID-19 samples from the United States, Italy and Spain. From T cells, B-cell-depleted T cells, or PBMCs came the material, which was cDNA or gDNA.

In the authors' methods: Quantification of nucleated cells was approximated via reference gene primer amplification. The table came from immunoSEQ multiplex PCR; TCRdb's copy has only in-frame clones and leaves some out. That table gives V, J and clone size, and the DNA gave D and trimming. Of some 140,000 clones listed, approximately 85% are singletons. V shed 3 bases, J shed 1 base, and the junction held 4 bases outside the gene matches. The CDR3 sequence is 16 residues long. Germline values: CDR1 SGHTA, CDR2 FQGNSA. Seattle enrolled patients during active infection and tracked them longitudinally. The chain couples TRBV7-2 to TRBJ2-3, with 10 nucleotides matching TRBD2. The specimen sequenced was peripheral blood. The origin of this receptor is a man aged 60 to 75 with COVID-19, enrolled during active disease. CDR3 sequence: CASSFGGTSGTDTQYF. CDR3 in DNA: TGTGCCAGCAGCTTCGGAGGGACTAGCGGCACAGATACGCAGTATTTT.